The next 24 T cell receptor beta chains were all read from a single sample in a study of blood T cell repertoires in COVID-19. Assay: immunoSEQ multiplex PCR; the TCRdb copy retains only in-frame clones and omits some. The sample has about half a million clones, approximately 90% seen once; the top ten hold roughly 8.5%. Sequencing used PBMCs or T cells enriched from blood (not recorded which). The receptors were sampled from an older woman who had recovered from COVID-19.

Only one count was recorded for this clone. The chain recombines TRBV21-1 with TRBJ2-7; the table calls TRBD2, which could not be checked here. TRBV21-1 is noted as a pseudogene. This CDR3 spans 17 amino acids. Here the CDR3 reads CASSPQRRSRSSYEQYV. CDR3 bases: TGTGCCAGCAGCCCTCAGAGGAGGTCTAGGAGCTCCTACGAGCAGTACGTC.

The chain combines TRBV9 with TRBJ2-6; 7 nucleotides agree with TRBD2. Per germline, CDR1 SGDLS and CDR2 YYNGEE. The V segment lost 0 bases and the J segment 4 bases; nucleotides outside the gene matches: 4. CDR3 length: 16 residues. This CDR3 reads CASSVEGRAGANVLTF. CDR3 in DNA: TGTGCCAGCAGCGTAGAAGGGAGGGCCGGGGCCAACGTCCTGACTTTC.

This rearrangement joins TRBV15 to TRBJ2-2; D gene ambiguous. Trimming took off 5 bases at V and 2 bases at J, with 12 bases between the two ends. Germline assignment: CDR1 LNHNV and CDR2 YYDKDF (reference sequence). The CDR3 loop spans 15 amino acids. The CDR3 nucleotides are TGTGCCACCAGCTTCCCAGGCCGAAACACCGGGGAGCTGTTTTTT. This encodes CATSFPGRNTGELFF.

The genes are TRBV6-1 and TRBJ1-6; D perhaps matches TRBD1 (6 bases). The V end was cut by 4 bases, the J end by 2 bases, with 12 bases between. Germline CDR1 reads MNHNS; CDR2 reads SASEGT. CDR3 length: 16 amino acids. The CDR3 reads CASSAIDRTYNSPLHF. CDR3 nucleotide sequence: TGTGCCAGCAGTGCTATCGACAGGACCTATAATTCACCCCTCCACTTT.

In DNA form, the CDR3 reads TGCGCCAGCAGCTTGGGACTTATTCAAGAGACCCAGTACTTC. Its translation: CASSLGLIQETQYF. V and J are TRBV5-1 and TRBJ2-5; D is undetermined. CDR3 length: 14 amino acids. From germline, CDR1 is SGHRS and CDR2 YFSETQ. Trimming removed 0 bases from V and 2 bases from J, with 8 bases in between.

This rearrangement joins TRBV7-9 to TRBJ2-6, with TRBD2 as a possible D gene (6 bases). Germline CDR1 is SEHNR and CDR2 is FQNEAQ (reference sequence). The CDR3 is 18 amino acids. V was trimmed by 3 bases and J by 0 bases, leaving 15 bases between them. CDR3 residues: CASSLTGTSISGANVLTF. The CDR3 DNA reads as TGTGCCAGCAGCTTGACCGGGACTTCTATCTCTGGGGCCAACGTCCTGACTTTC. The full variable domain, rest sourced from reference TRBV7-9 and TRBJ2-6, is DTGVSQNPRHKITKRGQNVTFRCDPISEHNRLYWYRQTLGQGPEFLTYFQNEAQLEKSRLLSDRFSAERPKGSFSTLEIQRTEQGDSAMYLCASSLTGTSISGANVLTFGAGSRLTVL.

This clone was seen a few times. The rearrangement uses TRBV7-9 and TRBJ2-7, with D perhaps matching TRBD2 (5 bases). The CDR3 extends over 15 amino acids. V was shortened by 5 bases and J by 2 bases, with 16 bases between the two germline ends. Germline V lookup: CDR1 SEHNR, CDR2 FQNEAQ (reference sequence). The CDR3 spells CASSRGEPGAYEQYV. CDR3 DNA: TGTGCCAGCAGCCGTGGGGAGCCTGGAGCCTACGAGCAGTACGTC.

The rearrangement joins TRBV11-2 to TRBJ1-1; 9 nucleotides match TRBD1. Germline V gene lookup returns CDR1 SGHAT and CDR2 FQNNGV. V was clipped by 5 bases and J by 1 base; unmatched bases: 5. This CDR3 is built from 15 residues. In DNA form, the CDR3 reads TGTGCCAGCAGCGTGCAACAGGGGGCGAACACTGAAGCTTTCTTT. Protein: CASSVQQGANTEAFF. Drawing the rest from reference TRBV11-2 and TRBJ1-1, the complete variable domain is EAGVAQSPRYKIIEKRQSVAFWCNPISGHATLYWYQQILGQGPKLLIQFQNNGVVDDSQLPKDRFSAERLKGVDSTLKIQPAKLEDSAVYLCASSVQQGANTEAFFGQGTRLTVV.

The chain couples TRBV19 to TRBJ1-2; the match to TRBD1 covers 7 bases. Germline CDR1 and CDR2: LNHDA and SQIVND (reference sequence). With 1 base clipped from V and 2 bases from J, the junction kept 4 bases outside the gene matches. The CDR3 length is 15 residues. CDR3 bases: TGTGCCAGTAGTATAGGCGAAGGGGGCAACTATGGCTACACCTTC. It codes for CASSIGEGGNYGYTF.

This chain links TRBV25-1 with TRBJ2-4; possible D gene TRBD2, 6 bases. The CDR3 sequence is 15 residues long. Germline V gives CDR1 MGHDK, CDR2 SYGVNS. Trimming left V 6 bases short and J 8 bases short, with 20 bases between. The CDR3 DNA reads as TGTGCCAGCAGCCCTTCCCGGGGGTTCCAGGACATTCAGTACTTC. Translated, it gives CASSPSRGFQDIQYF. The entire variable domain, with the rest obtained from reference TRBV25-1 and TRBJ2-4, is as follows: EADIYQTPRYLVIGTGKKITLECSQTMGHDKMYWYQQDPGMELHLIHYSYGVNSTEKGDLSSESTVSRIRTEHFPLTLESARPSHTSQYLCASSPSRGFQDIQYFGAGTRLSVL.

CDR3 DNA: TGTGCCAGCAGTTTACCAACAGGGTTGAGGGAAAAACTGTTTTTT. Its translation: CASSLPTGLREKLFF. V is TRBV28 and J is TRBJ1-4; a possible D gene is TRBD1 (6 bases). In germline, CDR1 is MDHEN, CDR2 SYDVKM. V was pared by 2 bases and J by 8 bases, with 15 bases between. CDR3 length equals 15 residues.

The chain links TRBV2 to TRBJ1-1; D is uncertain. Germline V gene data show CDR1 as SNHLY and CDR2 as FYNNEI. The V end lost 8 bases, the J end lost 0 bases, and 19 bases lay between the germline ends. This CDR3 comprises 16 residues. The CDR3 sequence: CASALEQISMNTEAFF. The CDR3 DNA reads TGTGCCAGCGCCCTGGAACAGATTTCTATGAACACTGAAGCTTTCTTT.

The rearrangement links TRBV18 to TRBJ2-3, with 7 positions matching TRBD2. V trimming: 3 bases; J trimming: 0 bases; junction bases outside the gene matches: 3. The CDR3 extends over 15 amino acids. Germline CDR1 is KGHSH and CDR2 is LQKENI. The CDR3 DNA follows: TGTGCCAGCTCACCTGCGGGGGTTAGCACAGATACGCAGTATTTT. This translates into CASSPAGVSTDTQYF.

V usage is TRBV5-1 and J usage is TRBJ2-7, with D possibly TRBD1 on 6 matching bases. Looked up from germline, CDR1 is SGHRS and CDR2 is YFSETQ. This CDR3 is built from 17 residues. V was cut by 4 bases and J by 5 bases, with 25 bases left in between. CDR3 nucleotides: TGCGCCAGCAGCCACACTCTGGGCAGGGGCTTTATTAACGAGCAGTACGTC. Encoded protein: CASSHTLGRGFINEQYV.

The V call is TRBV25-1, the J call TRBJ1-4, with D maybe TRBD1 (5 bases). CDR1 and CDR2 (germline): MGHDK, SYGVNS. V lost 6 bases, J lost 8 bases, and 13 bases lay in between. The CDR3 has 13 amino acids. In nucleotides, the CDR3 is TGTGCCAGCAGCGACAGAGGAAGGGAAAAACTGTTTTTT. Amino acid sequence: CASSDRGREKLFF.

In regard to this clone: This CDR3 is also generated by other DNA sequences in the sample. The chain recombines TRBV3-1 (or the pseudogene TRBV3-2) with TRBJ2-1, with no clear D. Germline CDR1 LGHDT, CDR2 YNNKEL (reference sequence). The CDR3 has 13 amino acids. The ends were cut back, 3 bases at V and 9 bases at J, with 12 bases in the middle. The CDR3 nucleotides are TGTGCCAGCAGCCAGGTCCGAGGCGGTGAGCAGTTCTTC. Translation: CASSQVRGGEQFF.

The CDR3 DNA follows: TGTGCCAGCAGTGAATTCGGGATCTACGAGCAGTACGTC. Its translation is CASSEFGIYEQYV. The genes are TRBV6-1 and TRBJ2-7; possible D gene TRBD2, 5 bases. This CDR3 has 13 residues. Trimming took off 2 bases at V and 3 bases at J, with 8 bases between the two ends. Germline lookup yields CDR1 MNHNS and CDR2 SASEGT.

The table lists this clone with many counts. V gene TRBV4-1 combines with J gene TRBJ1-5; unclear D gene. Germline V gene sequence: CDR1 MGHRA, CDR2 YSYEKL. V lost 4 bases, J lost 4 bases, and 17 bases lay in between. This CDR3 is built from 16 residues. The CDR3 DNA follows: TGCGCCAGCAGCCGAGAGGTGGGCGGGCCAAATCAGCCCCAGCATTTT. Protein product: CASSREVGGPNQPQHF.

The rearrangement links TRBV5-4 to TRBJ2-1; 9 nucleotides match TRBD1. Trimming removed 5 bases from V and 7 bases from J; junction bases left unmatched: 13. The CDR3 has 16 amino acids. Per the germline V gene, CDR1 is SGHNT and CDR2 is YYREEE (reference sequence). This chain's CDR3 is CASSQVITGGGNEQFF. Written as DNA, the CDR3 is TGTGCCAGCAGTCAGGTGATAACAGGGGGCGGGAATGAGCAGTTCTTC.

The genes are TRBV5-1 and TRBJ2-5; 8 bases agree with TRBD1. With V trimmed by 0 bases and J by 5 bases, 3 bases remained unmatched. Germline CDR1 is SGHRS and CDR2 is YFSETQ. The CDR3 totals 14 residues. DNA of the CDR3: TGCGCCAGCAGCTTGGGACAGGGGTACGAGACCCAGTACTTC. Protein: CASSLGQGYETQYF.

The J gene is TRBJ2-2, the V gene TRBV24-1; D gene ambiguous. Germline CDR1 and CDR2: KGHDR and SFDVKD. V dropped 2 bases and J dropped 0 bases, with 9 bases sitting between them. The CDR3 is made up of 16 amino acids. In DNA, the CDR3 is TGTGCCACCAGTGATTACCTAACCCCGAACACCGGGGAGCTGTTTTTT. Protein: CATSDYLTPNTGELFF.

The chain employs TRBV4-2 and TRBJ1-1; perhaps TRBD1 as D (6 bases). V lost 1 base, J lost 3 bases, and 9 bases lay in between. Germline V CDR1 and CDR2: LGHNA, YNFKEQ. CDR3 length: 14 amino acids. The CDR3 region is CASSQVAGDTEAFF. The CDR3 coding sequence is TGTGCCAGCAGCCAAGTGGCAGGGGACACTGAAGCTTTCTTT.

This clone was recorded only once. The V gene is TRBV30, the J gene TRBJ2-3; a possible D gene is TRBD2 (6 bases). The V gene lost 0 bases and the J gene lost 1 base, with 14 bases spanning the gap. Germline loops: CDR1 GTSNPN, CDR2 SVGIG (reference sequence). The CDR3 length is 16 residues. This chain's CDR3 is CAWSVSYGGGTDTQYF. The DNA of the CDR3 is TGTGCCTGGAGTGTATCCTACGGGGGAGGCACAGATACGCAGTATTTT.

This chain uses TRBV6-1 with TRBJ1-2; D is unclear. Germline V gene sequence: CDR1 MNHNS, CDR2 SASEGT. Between the trimmed V and J ends, which lost 1 base and 2 bases, there was a span of 5 bases. CDR3 length: 13 amino acids. The CDR3 DNA is TGTGCCAGCAGTGAAGTGAGCAACTATGGCTACACCTTC. This sequence encodes CASSEVSNYGYTF.